Listed here is a single T cell receptor beta chain. Per the original data handling: From reference gene primer amplification, estimates of nucleated cell counts were derived. Profiling relied on immunoSEQ multiplex PCR, and the TCRdb table lists in-frame clones only, not all of them. V and J calls and clone size are copied from that table; D and trimming were computed from the DNA. The sample consists of 140,000 to 150,000 clones, 88% of them appearing once. The sample is drawn from a study of blood T cell repertoires in COVID-19. The ends were cut back, 4 bases at V and 2 bases at J, with 12 bases in the middle. CDR1 and CDR2 (germline): MDHEN, SYDVKM. The CDR3 runs 14 residues.

The sequence was collected from a man between 60 and 75 years old with active or convalescent COVID-19. The gene calls are TRBV28 and TRBJ2-7; no clear D. The sample comprised peripheral blood. CDR3 sequence reads: CASSSPTAPYEQYF. CDR3 DNA: TGTGCCAGCAGTTCCCCGACTGCACCCTACGAGCAGTACTTC.